The 11 T cell receptor beta chains reported below all come from one sample, sequenced in a study of blood T cell repertoires in COVID-19. Assay: immunoSEQ multiplex PCR; the TCRdb copy retains only in-frame clones and omits some. The sample has roughly 330,000 clones, roughly 90% seen once. Material: peripheral blood. All receptors derive from a woman between 50 and 59 years old with active or convalescent COVID-19.

The chain couples TRBV7-2 to TRBJ1-2; possibly TRBD1 for D (5 bases). The germline CDR1 and CDR2 sequences are SGHTA and FQGNSA. V was trimmed by 5 bases and J by 8 bases, leaving 15 bases between them. The CDR3 is 13 amino acids. The CDR3 sequence: CASSRSGAPGYTF. The DNA of the CDR3 is TGTGCCAGCAGCCGCAGCGGGGCGCCCGGCTACACCTTC.

The chain has TRBV10-3 and TRBJ2-2; D is possibly TRBD1 (6 bases). CDR1 and CDR2 from the germline V gene are ENHRY and SYGVKD. V lost 2 bases and J lost 4, with 11 bases in between. CDR3 length: 15 residues. CDR3 region: CAISEARGGTGELFF. The CDR3 region has the DNA TGTGCCATCAGTGAGGCCAGGGGCGGCACCGGGGAGCTGTTTTTT.

The chain combines TRBV10-3 with TRBJ1-5; 8 nucleotides agree with TRBD1. Germline CDR1 ENHRY, CDR2 SYGVKD. The CDR3 covers 14 residues. The trim removed 6 bases at V and 7 bases at J, leaving 8 bases unmatched. CDR3 amino acids: CAISLGQGKQPQHF. The CDR3 DNA sequence: TGTGCCATCAGCTTAGGACAGGGTAAACAGCCCCAGCATTTT.

The rearrangement uses TRBV19 and TRBJ2-7; D is uncertain. The length of the CDR3 is 12 residues. V shed 6 bases and J shed 0 bases, with 6 bases lying between them. Germline CDR1 and CDR2: LNHDA and SQIVND (reference sequence). CDR3 loop: CASSKSSYEQYF. The CDR3, as DNA: TGTGCCAGTAGCAAGAGCTCCTACGAGCAGTACTTC.

The rearrangement joins TRBV28 to TRBJ1-1; TRBD1 is a possible D gene (6 bases). The ends were cut back, 6 bases at V and 8 bases at J, with 19 bases in the middle. The CDR3 length is 14 residues. Germline CDR1 is MDHEN and CDR2 is SYDVKM. The CDR3 DNA sequence: TGTGCCAGCAGACCATCCTATAACAGGGTGGAAGCTTTCTTT. This codes for CASRPSYNRVEAFF.

The DNA of the CDR3 is TGTGCCAGCAGTCTAGGACAGTTTGTCGGAAACACCATATATTTT. It is translated as CASSLGQFVGNTIYF. The rearrangement uses TRBV6-6 and TRBJ1-3, with a tentative D call TRBD1 (6 bases). V was clipped by 5 bases and J by 4 bases, with 15 bases between them. In germline, CDR1 is MNHNY, CDR2 SVGAGI (reference sequence). The CDR3 consists of 15 residues.

The rearrangement links TRBV30 to TRBJ1-2, with TRBD1 matching over 11 bases. The CDR3 loop spans 17 amino acids. V trimming: 4 bases; J trimming: 1 base; junction bases outside the gene matches: 11. Germline V gives CDR1 GTSNPN, CDR2 SVGIG (reference sequence). CDR3 in DNA: TGTGCCTGGAAACCGTCCGGGACAGGGGGTTTTAACTATGGCTACACCTTC. It encodes CAWKPSGTGGFNYGYTF.

The rearrangement joins TRBV6-4 to TRBJ1-5; D is ambiguous. Germline CDR1 and CDR2: MRHNA and SNTAGT. Trimming took 6 bases from V and 0 from J, leaving 12 bases between them. The CDR3 consists of 15 residues. CDR3 amino acids: CASRLHDYSNQPQHF. The CDR3, as DNA: TGTGCCAGCAGGTTACACGATTATAGCAATCAGCCCCAGCATTTT.

The V and J genes are TRBV19 and TRBJ1-5; no firm D call. This CDR3 region has 17 residues. V was clipped by 1 base and J by 4 bases, with 17 bases between them. Germline assignment: CDR1 LNHDA and CDR2 SQIVND (reference sequence). The CDR3 here is CASSIVVLITRNQPQHF. The CDR3 nucleotides read TGTGCCAGTAGTATAGTCGTCTTAATCACTAGAAATCAGCCCCAGCATTTT.

This sequence joins TRBV4-1 and TRBJ1-3; D perhaps matches TRBD1 (5 bases). CDR1 is MGHRA and CDR2 is YSYEKL in the germline V gene. The CDR3 length is 16 residues. Deletions cut 1 base from V and 0 bases from J, with 10 bases between. CDR3 residues: CASSQAEGSSGNTIYF. The CDR3 coding sequence is TGCGCCAGCAGCCAAGCGGAGGGGAGCTCTGGAAACACCATATATTTT.

This clone was observed a few times. The J gene is TRBJ2-7, the V gene TRBV29-1, with 8 bases lining up with TRBD2. The CDR3 is 13 residues long. Looked up from germline, CDR1 is SQVTM and CDR2 is ANQGSEA. V trimming: 7 bases; J trimming: 2 bases; junction bases outside the gene matches: 7. CDR3 DNA sequence: TGCAGCGCTAGCGTAGCGGGGCCCTACGAGCAGTACTTC. Translated, it gives CSASVAGPYEQYF.